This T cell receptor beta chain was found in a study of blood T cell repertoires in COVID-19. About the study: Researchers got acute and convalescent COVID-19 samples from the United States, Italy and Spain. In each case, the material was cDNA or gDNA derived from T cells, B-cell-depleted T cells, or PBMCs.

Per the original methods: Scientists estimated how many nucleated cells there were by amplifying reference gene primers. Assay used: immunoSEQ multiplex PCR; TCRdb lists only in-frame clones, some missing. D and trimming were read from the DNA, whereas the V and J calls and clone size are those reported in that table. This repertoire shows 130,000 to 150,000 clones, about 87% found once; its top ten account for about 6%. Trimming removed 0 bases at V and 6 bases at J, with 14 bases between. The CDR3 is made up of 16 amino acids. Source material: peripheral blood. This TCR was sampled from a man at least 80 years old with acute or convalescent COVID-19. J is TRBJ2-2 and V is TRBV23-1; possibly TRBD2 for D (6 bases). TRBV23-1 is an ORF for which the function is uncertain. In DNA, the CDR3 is TGCGCCAGCAGTCAATCAGGATTACCGGGGGCCGGGGAGCTGTTTTTT. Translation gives CASSQSGLPGAGELFF.